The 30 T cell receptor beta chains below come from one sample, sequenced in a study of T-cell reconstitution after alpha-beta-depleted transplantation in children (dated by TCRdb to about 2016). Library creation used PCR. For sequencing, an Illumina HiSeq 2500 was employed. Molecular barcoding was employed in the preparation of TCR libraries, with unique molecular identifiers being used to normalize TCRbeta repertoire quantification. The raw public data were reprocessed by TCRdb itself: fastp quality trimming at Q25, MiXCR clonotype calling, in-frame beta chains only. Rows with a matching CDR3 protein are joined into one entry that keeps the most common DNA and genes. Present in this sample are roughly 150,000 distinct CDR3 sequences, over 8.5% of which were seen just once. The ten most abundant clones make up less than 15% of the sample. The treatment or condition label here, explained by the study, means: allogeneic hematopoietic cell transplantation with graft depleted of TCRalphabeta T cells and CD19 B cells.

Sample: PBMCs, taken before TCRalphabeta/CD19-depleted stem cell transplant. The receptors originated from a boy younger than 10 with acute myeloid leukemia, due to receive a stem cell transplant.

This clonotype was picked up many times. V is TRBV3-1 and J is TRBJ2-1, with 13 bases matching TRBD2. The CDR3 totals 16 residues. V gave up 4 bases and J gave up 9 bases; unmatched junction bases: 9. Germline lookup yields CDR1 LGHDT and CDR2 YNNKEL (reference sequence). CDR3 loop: CASSPRTSGSSSEQFF. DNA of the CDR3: TGTGCCAGCAGCCCCCGGACTAGCGGGAGTTCGAGTGAGCAGTTCTTC.

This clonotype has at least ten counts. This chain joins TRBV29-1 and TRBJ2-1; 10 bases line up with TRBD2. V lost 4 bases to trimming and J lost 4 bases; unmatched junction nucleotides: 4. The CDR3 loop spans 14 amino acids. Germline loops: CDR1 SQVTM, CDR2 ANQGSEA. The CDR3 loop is CSVVSGGYYNEQFF. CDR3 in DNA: TGCAGCGTTGTTAGCGGGGGGTATTACAATGAGCAGTTCTTC.

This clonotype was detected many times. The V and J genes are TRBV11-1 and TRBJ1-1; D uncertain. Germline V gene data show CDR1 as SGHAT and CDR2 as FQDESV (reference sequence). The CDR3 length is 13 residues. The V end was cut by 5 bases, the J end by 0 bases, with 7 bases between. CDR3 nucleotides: TGTGCCAGCAGCGCAAATATGAACACTGAAGCTTTCTTT. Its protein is CASSANMNTEAFF.

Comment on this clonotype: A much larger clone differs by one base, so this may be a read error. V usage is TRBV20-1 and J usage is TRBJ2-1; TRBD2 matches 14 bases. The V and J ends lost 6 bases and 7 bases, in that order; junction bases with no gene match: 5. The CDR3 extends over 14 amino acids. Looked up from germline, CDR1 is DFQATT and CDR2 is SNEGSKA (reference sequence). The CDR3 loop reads CSAAGTSGGNEQFF. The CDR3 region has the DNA TGCAGTGCAGCCGGGACTAGCGGGGGTAATGAGCAGTTCTTC.

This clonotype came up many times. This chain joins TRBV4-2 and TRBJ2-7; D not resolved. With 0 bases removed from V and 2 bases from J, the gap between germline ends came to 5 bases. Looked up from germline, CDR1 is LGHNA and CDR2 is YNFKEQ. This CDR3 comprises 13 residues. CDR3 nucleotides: TGTGCCAGCAGCCAAGACTACACCTACGAGCAGTACTTC. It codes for CASSQDYTYEQYF.

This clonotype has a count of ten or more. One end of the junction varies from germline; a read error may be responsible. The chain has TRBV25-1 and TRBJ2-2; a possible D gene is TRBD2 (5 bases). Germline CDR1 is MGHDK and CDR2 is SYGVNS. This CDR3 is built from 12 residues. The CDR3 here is CASGPGTGVLFF. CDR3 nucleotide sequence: TGTGCCAGCGGTCCTGGCACCGGGGTGCTGTTTTTT.

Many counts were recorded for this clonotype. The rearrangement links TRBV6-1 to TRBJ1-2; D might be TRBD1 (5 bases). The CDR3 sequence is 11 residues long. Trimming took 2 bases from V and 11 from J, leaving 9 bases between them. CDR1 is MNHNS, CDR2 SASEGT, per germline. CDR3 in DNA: TGTGCCAGCAGTGAATTTGACAGATACACCTTC. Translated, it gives CASSEFDRYTF.

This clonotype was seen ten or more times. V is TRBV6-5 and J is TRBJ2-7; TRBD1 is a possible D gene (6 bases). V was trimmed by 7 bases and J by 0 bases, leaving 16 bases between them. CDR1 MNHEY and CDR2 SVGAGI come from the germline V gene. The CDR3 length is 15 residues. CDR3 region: CASNWSKDSSYEQYF. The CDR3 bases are TGTGCCAGCAATTGGTCAAAGGACAGCTCCTACGAGCAGTACTTC.

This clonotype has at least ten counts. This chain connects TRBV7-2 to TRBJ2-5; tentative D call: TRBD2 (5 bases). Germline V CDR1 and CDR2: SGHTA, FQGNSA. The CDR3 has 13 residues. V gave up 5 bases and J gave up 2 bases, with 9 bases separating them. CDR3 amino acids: CASSAGLQETQYF. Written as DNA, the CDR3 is TGTGCCAGCAGCGCCGGACTGCAAGAGACCCAGTACTTC.

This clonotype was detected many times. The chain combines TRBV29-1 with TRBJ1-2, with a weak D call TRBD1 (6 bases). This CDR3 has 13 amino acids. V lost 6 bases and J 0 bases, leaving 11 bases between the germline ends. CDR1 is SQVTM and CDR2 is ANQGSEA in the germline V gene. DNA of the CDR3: TGCAGCGTGACCGACAGGACTAACTATGGCTACACCTTC. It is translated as CSVTDRTNYGYTF.

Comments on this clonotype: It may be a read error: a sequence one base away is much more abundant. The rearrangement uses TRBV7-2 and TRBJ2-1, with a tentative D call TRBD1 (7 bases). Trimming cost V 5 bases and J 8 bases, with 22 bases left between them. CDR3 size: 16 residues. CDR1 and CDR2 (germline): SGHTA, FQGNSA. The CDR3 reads CASSPPSRQGGHEQFF. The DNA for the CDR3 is TGTGCCAGCAGCCCACCTTCACGACAGGGAGGACATGAGCAGTTCTTC.

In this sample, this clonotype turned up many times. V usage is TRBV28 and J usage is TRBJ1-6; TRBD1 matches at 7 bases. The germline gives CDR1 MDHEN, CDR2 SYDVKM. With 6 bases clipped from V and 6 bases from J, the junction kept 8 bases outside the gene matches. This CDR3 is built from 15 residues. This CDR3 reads CASRSDRDGNSPLHF. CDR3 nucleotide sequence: TGTGCCAGCAGGTCAGACAGGGATGGTAATTCACCCCTCCACTTT. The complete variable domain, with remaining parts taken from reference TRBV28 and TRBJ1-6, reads DVKVTQSSRYLVKRTGEKVFLECVQDMDHENMFWYRQDPGLGLRLIYFSYDVKMKEKGDIPEGYSVSREKKERFSLILESASTNQTSMYLCASRSDRDGNSPLHFGNGTRLTVT.

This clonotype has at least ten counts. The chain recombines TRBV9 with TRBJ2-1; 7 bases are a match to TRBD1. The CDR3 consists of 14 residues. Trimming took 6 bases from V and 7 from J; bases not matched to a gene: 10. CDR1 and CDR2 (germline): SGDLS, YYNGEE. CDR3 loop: CASTGSGTANEQFF. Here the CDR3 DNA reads TGTGCCAGCACTGGGTCCGGGACAGCGAATGAGCAGTTCTTC.

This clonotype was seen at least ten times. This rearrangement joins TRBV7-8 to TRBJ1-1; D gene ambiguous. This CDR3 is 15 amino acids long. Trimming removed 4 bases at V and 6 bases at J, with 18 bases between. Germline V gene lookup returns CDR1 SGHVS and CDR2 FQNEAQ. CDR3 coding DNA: TGTGCCAGCAGCTCCATCACCCCCCTAGACGCTGAAGCTTTCTTT. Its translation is CASSSITPLDAEAFF. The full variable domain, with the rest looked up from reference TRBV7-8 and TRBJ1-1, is GAGVSQSPRYKVAKRGQDVALRCDPISGHVSLFWYQQALGQGPEFLTYFQNEAQLDKSGLPSDRFFAERPEGSVSTLKIQRTQQEDSAVYLCASSSITPLDAEAFFGQGTRLTVV.

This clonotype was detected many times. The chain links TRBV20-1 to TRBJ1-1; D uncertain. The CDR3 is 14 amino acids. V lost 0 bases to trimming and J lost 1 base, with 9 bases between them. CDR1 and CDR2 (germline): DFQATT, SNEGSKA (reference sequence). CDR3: CSARDRDANTEAFF. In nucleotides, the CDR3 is TGCAGTGCTAGAGATCGGGATGCGAACACTGAAGCTTTCTTT.

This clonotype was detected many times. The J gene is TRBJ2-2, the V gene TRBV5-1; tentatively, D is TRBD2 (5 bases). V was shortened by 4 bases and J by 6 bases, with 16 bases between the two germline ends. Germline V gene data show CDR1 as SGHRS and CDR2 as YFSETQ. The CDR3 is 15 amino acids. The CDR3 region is CASSAHGDSAGELFF. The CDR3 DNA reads TGCGCCAGCAGCGCCCACGGGGATTCTGCCGGGGAGCTGTTTTTT.

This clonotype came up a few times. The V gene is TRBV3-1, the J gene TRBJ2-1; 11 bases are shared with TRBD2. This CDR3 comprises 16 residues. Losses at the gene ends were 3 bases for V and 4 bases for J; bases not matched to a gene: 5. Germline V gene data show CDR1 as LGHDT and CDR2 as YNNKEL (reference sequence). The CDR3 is CASSQVAGGRYNEQFF. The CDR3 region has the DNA TGTGCCAGCAGCCAGGTAGCGGGGGGGCGGTACAATGAGCAGTTCTTC.

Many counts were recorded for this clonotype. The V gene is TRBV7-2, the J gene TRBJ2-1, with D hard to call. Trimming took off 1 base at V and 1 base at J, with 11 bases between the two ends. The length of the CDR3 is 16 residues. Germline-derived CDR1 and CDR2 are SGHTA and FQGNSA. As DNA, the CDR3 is TGTGCCAGCAGCTTAGGGCTAAGTATATCCTACAATGAGCAGTTCTTC. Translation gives CASSLGLSISYNEQFF.

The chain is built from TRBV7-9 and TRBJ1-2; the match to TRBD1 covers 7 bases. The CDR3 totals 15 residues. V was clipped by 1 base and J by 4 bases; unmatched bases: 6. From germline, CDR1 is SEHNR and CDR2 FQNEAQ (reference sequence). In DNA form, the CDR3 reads TGTGCCAGCAGCTTAGTAGGGACAGTCGCCTATGGCTACACCTTC. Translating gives CASSLVGTVAYGYTF.

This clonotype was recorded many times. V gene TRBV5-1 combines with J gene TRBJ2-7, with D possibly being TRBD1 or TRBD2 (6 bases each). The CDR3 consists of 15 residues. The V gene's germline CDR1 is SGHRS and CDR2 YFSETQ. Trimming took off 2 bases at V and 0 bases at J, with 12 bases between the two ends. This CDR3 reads CASSLGGSRSYEQYF. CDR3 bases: TGCGCCAGCAGCTTAGGGGGGAGCCGCTCCTACGAGCAGTACTTC.

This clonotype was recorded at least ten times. In nucleotides, the CDR3 is TGCAGTGCTAGAGCATCGGAGTTCACAGATACGCAGTATTTT. This codes for CSARASEFTDTQYF. The rearrangement joins TRBV20-1 to TRBJ2-3; D is uncertain. This CDR3 region has 14 residues. Germline V gene data show CDR1 as DFQATT and CDR2 as SNEGSKA (reference sequence). The V and J ends lost 1 base and 2 bases respectively, with 10 bases between them.

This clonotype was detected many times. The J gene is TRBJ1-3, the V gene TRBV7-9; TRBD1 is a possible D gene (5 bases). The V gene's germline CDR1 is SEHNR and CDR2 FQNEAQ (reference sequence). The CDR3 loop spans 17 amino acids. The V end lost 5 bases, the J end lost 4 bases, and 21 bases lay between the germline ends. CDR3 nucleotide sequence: TGTGCCAGCAGCAACACTCGGACAAGGCCCGAGGGAAACACCATATATTTT. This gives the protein CASSNTRTRPEGNTIYF.

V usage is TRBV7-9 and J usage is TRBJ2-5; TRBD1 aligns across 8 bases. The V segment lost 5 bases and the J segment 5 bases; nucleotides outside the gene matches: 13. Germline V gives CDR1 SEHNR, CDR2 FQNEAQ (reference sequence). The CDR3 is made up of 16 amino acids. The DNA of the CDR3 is TGTGCCAGCAGCCCCGGGACAGGCGTTGTCGGGGAGACCCAGTACTTC. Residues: CASSPGTGVVGETQYF.

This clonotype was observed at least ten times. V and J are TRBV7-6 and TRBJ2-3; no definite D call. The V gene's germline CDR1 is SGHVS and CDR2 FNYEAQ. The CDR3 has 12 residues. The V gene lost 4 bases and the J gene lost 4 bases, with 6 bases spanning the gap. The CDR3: CASSSFADTQYF. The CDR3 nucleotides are TGTGCCAGCAGCTCCTTTGCAGATACGCAGTATTTT. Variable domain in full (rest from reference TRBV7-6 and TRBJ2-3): GAGVSQSPRYKVTKRGQDVALRCDPISGHVSLYWYRQALGQGPEFLTYFNYEAQQDKSGLPNDRFSAERPEGSISTLTIQRTEQRDSAMYRCASSSFADTQYFGPGTRLTVL.

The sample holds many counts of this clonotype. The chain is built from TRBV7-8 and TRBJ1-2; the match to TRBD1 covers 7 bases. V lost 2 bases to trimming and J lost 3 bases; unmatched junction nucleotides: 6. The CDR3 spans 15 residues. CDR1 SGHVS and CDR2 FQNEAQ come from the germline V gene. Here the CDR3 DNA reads TGTGCCAGCAGCTTAAGGGGGCGGCTTGACTATGGCTACACCTTC. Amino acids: CASSLRGRLDYGYTF.

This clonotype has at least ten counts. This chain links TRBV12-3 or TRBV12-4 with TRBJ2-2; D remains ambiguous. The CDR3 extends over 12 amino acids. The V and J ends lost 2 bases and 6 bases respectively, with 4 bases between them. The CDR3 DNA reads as TGTGCCAGCAGTTTATTGCCCGGGGAGCTGTTTTTT. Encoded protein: CASSLLPGELFF.

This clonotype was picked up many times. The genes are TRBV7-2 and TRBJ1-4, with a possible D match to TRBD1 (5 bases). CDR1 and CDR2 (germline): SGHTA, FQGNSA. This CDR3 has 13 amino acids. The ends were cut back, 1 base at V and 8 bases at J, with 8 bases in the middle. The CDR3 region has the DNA TGTGCCAGCAGCTTAGGGTCAGGGGAAAAACTGTTTTTT. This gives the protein CASSLGSGEKLFF.

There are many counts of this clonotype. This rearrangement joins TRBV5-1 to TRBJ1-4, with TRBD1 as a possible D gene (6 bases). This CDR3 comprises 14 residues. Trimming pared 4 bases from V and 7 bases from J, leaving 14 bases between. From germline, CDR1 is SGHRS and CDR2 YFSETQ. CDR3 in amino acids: CASSPRGAGEKLFF. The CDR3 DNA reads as TGCGCCAGCAGCCCACGGGGGGCTGGTGAAAAACTGTTTTTT.

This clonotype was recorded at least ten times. The chain's CDR3 is CASSQLAGARETQYF. Here the CDR3 DNA reads TGTGCCAGCAGCCAACTAGCGGGGGCACGAGAGACCCAGTACTTC. V and J are TRBV7-2 and TRBJ2-5, with TRBD2 matching over 11 bases. CDR1 and CDR2 (germline): SGHTA, FQGNSA. This CDR3 has 15 residues. The ends lost 5 bases at V and 4 bases at J; junction bases unmatched: 6.

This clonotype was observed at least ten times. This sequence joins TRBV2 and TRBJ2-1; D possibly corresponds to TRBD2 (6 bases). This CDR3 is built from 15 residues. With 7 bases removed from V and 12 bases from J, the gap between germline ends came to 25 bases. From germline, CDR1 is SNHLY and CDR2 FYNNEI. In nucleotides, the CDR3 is TGTGCCAGCATGTTGTTTTCGGGACTCCTCTTAGGGCAGTTCTTC. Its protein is CASMLFSGLLLGQFF.